The rows below give T cell receptor beta chains drawn from one sample of a study of neurological immune-mediated disorders. TCRdb fed the 5' RACE reads into MiXCR, producing one record per CDR3 protein. This sample carries just under 45,000 distinct CDR3 sequences, about an eighth of them seen once, and the ten largest clones take about 1.3%. The sequencing sample was made of PBMCs. Receptors were obtained from a female donor in good health. Both conserved end residues are part of each CDR3. Fields, in order: CDR3 DNA, CDR3 protein, J gene, D gene, clone size, V gene. D genes are given only for firm matches. A row's size may be missing; if present it is once, few, many or a size class.

cdr3_nt: TGCAGTGCTAGAGATGTTCGGGGGACCTACGAGCAGTACTTC; cdr3_aa: CSARDVRGTYEQYF; j_call: TRBJ2-7; d_call: .; clone_size: many; v_call: TRBV20-1
cdr3_nt: TGTGCCAGCAGCCAAGAACAAGGGTCGGGGGAGACCCAGTACTTC; cdr3_aa: CASSQEQGSGETQYF; j_call: TRBJ2-5; d_call: .; clone_size: many; v_call: TRBV4-2
cdr3_nt: TGTGCCAGCAGCCAAGGACAGAGGACGAACACTGAAGCTTTCTTT; cdr3_aa: CASSQGQRTNTEAFF; j_call: TRBJ1-1; d_call: .; clone_size: many; v_call: TRBV3-1
cdr3_nt: TGCAGCGTTGATTTAGGCAGACTCAATGAGCAGTTCTTC; cdr3_aa: CSVDLGRLNEQFF; j_call: TRBJ2-1; d_call: .; clone_size: many; v_call: TRBV29-1
cdr3_nt: TGTGCCAGCAGTTTAGATCCGGTTGTAGGCCAGGGGACCTTCACCGGGGAGCTGTTTTTT; cdr3_aa: CASSLDPVVGQGTFTGELFF; j_call: TRBJ2-2; d_call: .; clone_size: many; v_call: TRBV12-3/TRBV12-4
cdr3_nt: TGTGCCAGCAGTCGCATCGGGACTAAAACAGATACGCAGTATTTT; cdr3_aa: CASSRIGTKTDTQYF; j_call: TRBJ2-3; d_call: TRBD2; clone_size: many; v_call: TRBV6-5
cdr3_nt: TGTGCCAGCAGCCACAGAGAAAGAAACACTGAAGCTTTCTTT; cdr3_aa: CASSHRERNTEAFF; j_call: TRBJ1-1; d_call: .; clone_size: .; v_call: TRBV5-5
cdr3_nt: TGCGCCAGCAGCGCCGACAGGGGCAATGAGCAGTTCTTC; cdr3_aa: CASSADRGNEQFF; j_call: TRBJ2-1; d_call: TRBD1; clone_size: many; v_call: TRBV5-1
cdr3_nt: TGTGCCAGCAGCCCCGCGAGTTTGCTTATTACCGGGGAGCTGTTTTTT; cdr3_aa: CASSPASLLITGELFF; j_call: TRBJ2-2; d_call: .; clone_size: few; v_call: TRBV5-6
cdr3_nt: TGCAGTGCGATAGCAGCCCAAGAGACCCAGTACTTC; cdr3_aa: CSAIAAQETQYF; j_call: TRBJ2-5; d_call: .; clone_size: many; v_call: TRBV20-1
cdr3_nt: TGTGCCAGCAGCTTGGGCGACACCGAGCAGTACTTC; cdr3_aa: CASSLGDTEQYF; j_call: TRBJ2-7; d_call: .; clone_size: many; v_call: TRBV5-6
cdr3_nt: TGCAGTGCTAGGGGGAGTATCCAGAGCACTGAAGCTTTCTTT; cdr3_aa: CSARGSIQSTEAFF; j_call: TRBJ1-1; d_call: .; clone_size: many; v_call: TRBV20-1
cdr3_nt: TGCGCCAGCAGCTTGGCCGGGACTAGCGGATACAATGAGCAGTTCTTC; cdr3_aa: CASSLAGTSGYNEQFF; j_call: TRBJ2-1; d_call: TRBD2; clone_size: few; v_call: TRBV5-1
cdr3_nt: TGTGCCAGCAGCTCTACTAGCGGTTTTAATGAGCAGTTCTTC; cdr3_aa: CASSSTSGFNEQFF; j_call: TRBJ2-1; d_call: TRBD2; clone_size: medium-sized; v_call: TRBV11-3
cdr3_nt: TGCAGCGTTGAGGGCGACAATGAGCAGTTCTTC; cdr3_aa: CSVEGDNEQFF; j_call: TRBJ2-1; d_call: .; clone_size: many; v_call: TRBV29-1
cdr3_nt: TGTGCCAGCAGCCAGAAGACAGATACGCAGTATTTT; cdr3_aa: CASSQKTDTQYF; j_call: TRBJ2-3; d_call: .; clone_size: few; v_call: TRBV3-1
cdr3_nt: TGCGCCAGCATCTCGGCGGGGGGCAATGAGCAGTTCTTC; cdr3_aa: CASISAGGNEQFF; j_call: TRBJ2-1; d_call: TRBD2; clone_size: many; v_call: TRBV5-1
cdr3_nt: TGTGCCATCCAAGATCGGATCGGGGAGCAGTACTTC; cdr3_aa: CAIQDRIGEQYF; j_call: TRBJ2-7; d_call: .; clone_size: .; v_call: TRBV14
cdr3_nt: TGCAGTGCTACCTCGGGGAACGGGGAGCTGTTTTTT; cdr3_aa: CSATSGNGELFF; j_call: TRBJ2-2; d_call: .; clone_size: many; v_call: TRBV20-1
cdr3_nt: TGCAGCGCAAGCAGGGGAAAGGGTCAGCCCCAGCATTTT; cdr3_aa: CSASRGKGQPQHF; j_call: TRBJ1-5; d_call: .; clone_size: many; v_call: TRBV29-1
cdr3_nt: TGTGCCAGCAGGAGGGACAGAACAGTTACGCAGTATTTT; cdr3_aa: CASRRDRTVTQYF; j_call: TRBJ2-3; d_call: TRBD1; clone_size: .; v_call: TRBV7-2
cdr3_nt: TGTAGCGTCGACAGATCCTACAATGAGCAGATCTTC; cdr3_aa: CSVDRSYNEQIF; j_call: TRBJ2-1; d_call: .; clone_size: once; v_call: TRBV29-1
cdr3_nt: TGTGCCAGCAGTTTAACCAGCGGCATTAACACCGGGGAGCTGTTTTTT; cdr3_aa: CASSLTSGINTGELFF; j_call: TRBJ2-2; d_call: .; clone_size: many; v_call: TRBV12-3/TRBV12-4
cdr3_nt: TGCGCCAGCAGCCTGACAGGTATAGGAGACACTGAAGCTTTCTTT; cdr3_aa: CASSLTGIGDTEAFF; j_call: TRBJ1-1; d_call: .; clone_size: many; v_call: TRBV5-1
cdr3_nt: TGCAGCGTTGAAGTTAGCGGGGGGGCCATTAAAAACTTC; cdr3_aa: CSVEVSGGAIKNF; j_call: TRBJ2-5; d_call: TRBD2; clone_size: many; v_call: TRBV29-1
cdr3_nt: TGTGCCAGCAGCTTGGATGTTAATTTACCCCTCCACTTT; cdr3_aa: CASSLDVNLPLHF; j_call: TRBJ1-6; d_call: .; clone_size: .; v_call: TRBV5-4
cdr3_nt: TGTGCCAGCAACCCAGGGGGCACGAACACTGAAGCTTTCTTT; cdr3_aa: CASNPGGTNTEAFF; j_call: TRBJ1-1; d_call: TRBD1; clone_size: many; v_call: TRBV6-5
cdr3_nt: TGCGCCAGCAGCACCAGGACTAGCGGAAACACCGGGGAGCTGTTTTTT; cdr3_aa: CASSTRTSGNTGELFF; j_call: TRBJ2-2; d_call: TRBD2; clone_size: medium-sized; v_call: TRBV5-1
cdr3_nt: TGTGCCAGCAGCTCCCGTAGCGGGACAATAGATACGCAGTATTTT; cdr3_aa: CASSSRSGTIDTQYF; j_call: TRBJ2-3; d_call: TRBD2; clone_size: many; v_call: TRBV3-1
cdr3_nt: TGTGCCAGCAGCTTAGGGCCGACAGGGGACTATGGCTACACCTTC; cdr3_aa: CASSLGPTGDYGYTF; j_call: TRBJ1-2; d_call: TRBD1; clone_size: many; v_call: TRBV7-8
cdr3_nt: TGTGCCAGCAGCTACCCAGGGGTCTACAATGAGCAGTTCTTC; cdr3_aa: CASSYPGVYNEQFF; j_call: TRBJ2-1; d_call: .; clone_size: many; v_call: TRBV7-2
cdr3_nt: TGCAGTGCTAGAGCCATAGCGGGGGGGGTCTACAATGAGCAGTTCTTC; cdr3_aa: CSARAIAGGVYNEQFF; j_call: TRBJ2-1; d_call: TRBD2; clone_size: many; v_call: TRBV20-1
cdr3_nt: TGTGCCAGCAGTGGCCGGGACAATAAACCCAATCAGCCCCAGCATTTT; cdr3_aa: CASSGRDNKPNQPQHF; j_call: TRBJ1-5; d_call: .; clone_size: .; v_call: TRBV2